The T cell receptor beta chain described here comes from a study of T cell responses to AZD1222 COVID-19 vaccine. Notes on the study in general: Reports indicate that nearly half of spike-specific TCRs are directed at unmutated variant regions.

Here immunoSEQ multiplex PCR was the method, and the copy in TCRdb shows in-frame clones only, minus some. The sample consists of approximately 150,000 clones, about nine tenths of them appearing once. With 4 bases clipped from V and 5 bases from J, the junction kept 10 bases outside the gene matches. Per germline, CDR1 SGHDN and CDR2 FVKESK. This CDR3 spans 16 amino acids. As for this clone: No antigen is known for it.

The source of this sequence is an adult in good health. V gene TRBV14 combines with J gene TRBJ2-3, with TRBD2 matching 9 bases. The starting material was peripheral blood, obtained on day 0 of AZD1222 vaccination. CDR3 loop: CASSRGLARGVDTQYF. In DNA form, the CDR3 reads TGTGCCAGCAGCCGCGGACTAGCGAGAGGCGTAGATACGCAGTATTTT.